The 12 T cell receptor beta chains given below trace back to one sample, sequenced in a study of blood T cell repertoires in COVID-19. Only in-frame clones appear in the TCRdb table, and some are missing; sequencing was by immunoSEQ multiplex PCR. The sample carries 340,000 or so clones, roughly 87% recorded once. Sequencing used peripheral blood. These TCRs come from a man aged 50 or older with active or convalescent COVID-19.

The gene calls are TRBV10-1 and TRBJ2-1; 11 bases line up with TRBD2. The CDR3 is 13 amino acids. The V segment lost 1 base and the J segment 13 bases; nucleotides outside the gene matches: 3. CDR1 and CDR2 (germline): WNHNN, SYGVQD (reference sequence). The CDR3 sequence is CASSEYGTSGQFF. CDR3 DNA sequence: TGCGCCAGCAGTGAGTACGGGACTAGCGGCCAGTTCTTC.

This clone has just a few counts. The chain carries TRBV6-5 and TRBJ2-1; 8 bases map to TRBD1. Germline assignment: CDR1 MNHEY and CDR2 SVGAGI. The CDR3 runs to 15 residues. V lost 6 bases, J lost 0 bases, and 4 bases stayed unmatched. CDR3 nucleotides: TGTGCCAGCAGGTGGGACAGGAACTCCTACAATGAGCAGTTCTTC. Its protein product is CASRWDRNSYNEQFF.

This chain uses TRBV7-9 with TRBJ2-2; 9 positions agree with TRBD1. V dropped 5 bases and J dropped 5; count of bases not matched to a gene: 9. There are 16 residues in the CDR3. Germline V gene data show CDR1 as SEHNR and CDR2 as FQNEAQ (reference sequence). Here the CDR3 reads CASSGTGTGRTGELFF. The CDR3 coding sequence is TGTGCCAGCAGCGGCACCGGGACAGGGCGGACCGGGGAGCTGTTTTTT. Filled out from reference TRBV7-9 and TRBJ2-2, the complete variable domain reads DTGVSQNPRHKITKRGQNVTFRCDPISEHNRLYWYRQTLGQGPEFLTYFQNEAQLEKSRLLSDRFSAERPKGSFSTLEIQRTEQGDSAMYLCASSGTGTGRTGELFFGEGSRLTVL.

This chain links TRBV4-3 with TRBJ1-2; 9 bases are a match to TRBD1. After removal of 1 base from V and 6 bases from J, the junction contained 6 bases not matched to a gene. This CDR3 comprises 15 residues. Germline CDR1 is LGHNA and CDR2 is YSLEER. The CDR3: CASSQANRGRDGYTF. Here the CDR3 DNA reads TGCGCCAGCAGCCAAGCAAACAGGGGGCGAGATGGCTACACCTTC.

The V and J genes are TRBV10-3 and TRBJ2-5; the match to TRBD2 covers 12 bases. This CDR3 region has 13 residues. From germline, CDR1 is ENHRY and CDR2 SYGVKD. J gave up 5 bases and V 8 bases, and 3 bases lay outside the gene matches. CDR3 coding DNA: TGTGCCATCCGCGGGACTAGCGGGGAGACCCAGTACTTC. As protein: CAIRGTSGETQYF.

V gene TRBV28 combines with J gene TRBJ1-2; D remains ambiguous. V lost 2 bases, J lost 8 bases, and 12 bases lay in between. CDR1 and CDR2 (germline): MDHEN, SYDVKM. The CDR3 spans 13 residues. CDR3 coding DNA: TGTGCCAGCAGTTTAGGCGGAACCGTCGGCTACACCTTC. Its protein is CASSLGGTVGYTF.

The CDR3 nucleotides are TGCGCCAGCAGGCAGACAGGATACAATGAGCAGTTCTTC. Translating gives CASRQTGYNEQFF. The chain couples TRBV4-1 to TRBJ2-1, with a possible D match to TRBD1 (6 bases). This CDR3 spans 13 amino acids. CDR1 MGHRA and CDR2 YSYEKL come from the germline V gene. V was shortened by 6 bases and J by 4 bases, with 10 bases between the two germline ends.

The genes are TRBV4-3 and TRBJ1-5; D is unclear. Germline V gives CDR1 LGHNA, CDR2 YSLEER. The CDR3 consists of 15 residues. V lost 2 bases and J lost 3, with 11 bases in between. The CDR3, as DNA: TGCGCCAGCAGCCAAACAGTGTTCAACAATCAGCCCCAGCATTTT. Its translation: CASSQTVFNNQPQHF.

J is TRBJ2-7 and V is TRBV25-1, with 7 bases fitting TRBD1. Germline V gives CDR1 MGHDK, CDR2 SYGVNS. V was clipped by 6 bases and J by 3 bases; unmatched bases: 11. CDR3 size: 15 residues. This CDR3 reads CASSRDSWGLYEQYF. Here the CDR3 DNA reads TGTGCCAGCAGCCGGGACAGCTGGGGGCTCTACGAGCAGTACTTC.

The chain couples TRBV30 to TRBJ1-5; weak D call: TRBD1 (6 bases). The germline V and J ends were trimmed by 3 bases and 5 bases, with 14 bases remaining between them. The V gene's germline CDR1 is GTSNPN and CDR2 SVGIG (reference sequence). The CDR3 extends over 14 amino acids. CDR3 nucleotides: TGTGCCTGGAGCGATACAGGGAGCTATCAGCCCCAGCATTTT. Its translation is CAWSDTGSYQPQHF.

This clone has more than one count but fewer than ten. The chain recombines TRBV19 with TRBJ1-2; D remains unclear. The germline CDR1 and CDR2 sequences are LNHDA and SQIVND (reference sequence). The ends were cut back, 5 bases at V and 4 bases at J, with 20 bases in the middle. The CDR3 is made up of 16 amino acids. CDR3 in DNA: TGTGCCAGTAGTCCCAGCGGCCCGATAGGGAGCTATGGCTACACCTTC. Protein: CASSPSGPIGSYGYTF. Full variable domain (missing parts from reference TRBV19 and TRBJ1-2): DGGITQSPKYLFRKEGQNVTLSCEQNLNHDAMYWYRQDPGQGLRLIYYSQIVNDFQKGDIAEGYSVSREKKESFPLTVTSAQKNPTAFYLCASSPSGPIGSYGYTFGSGTRLTVV.

This sequence joins TRBV2 and TRBJ2-3, with a possible D match to TRBD1 (7 bases). The CDR3 has 16 residues. The germline V gene encodes CDR1 SNHLY and CDR2 FYNNEI. V lost 0 bases to trimming and J lost 6 bases, with 16 bases between them. The CDR3: CASSEALVQGGDTQYF. The CDR3, as DNA: TGTGCCAGCAGTGAAGCGCTTGTCCAGGGGGGTGATACGCAGTATTTT. Combining the CDR3 with reference TRBV2 and TRBJ2-3 gives the whole variable domain EPEVTQTPSHQVTQMGQEVILRCVPISNHLYFYWYRQILGQKVEFLVSFYNNEISEKSEIFDDQFSVERPDGSNFTLKIRSTKLEDSAMYFCASSEALVQGGDTQYFGPGTRLTVL.